This TCR beta chain emerged from a study of shared clonotypes between healthy human individuals. There are a few counts of this clone. V was shortened by 8 bases and J by 4 bases, with 10 bases between the two germline ends. This CDR3 comprises 12 residues. Germline CDR1 reads MGHDK; CDR2 reads SYGVNS. Generated by immunoSEQ multiplex PCR, the TCRdb table keeps only in-frame clones and is missing some. The sample carries about 980,000 clones, approximately 80% recorded once. This TCR was recovered from a man aged 18-30 years in good health. The chain carries TRBV25-1 and TRBJ2-3; tentatively, D is TRBD2 (5 bases). Sequences were obtained from memory CD4+ T cells sorted from blood. Subset in this sample: CD45RA-negative fraction. This chain's CDR3 is CASEGNADTQYF. The CDR3 DNA sequence: TGTGCCAGCGAGGGTAACGCAGATACGCAGTATTTT.